The 14 T cell receptor beta chains below all came from one sample that was sequenced in a study of blood T cells in healthy people across ages. It was with a sample-barcoded 5' primer and a J-beta primer mix that a second PCR of about 6 to 11 cycles was run. From the 5' RACE reads, TCRdb called clonotypes with MiXCR, one entry per CDR3 protein. The data contain about 1.7 million distinct CDR3 sequences, 25% to 30% of them seen just once; the ten biggest clones take up 7.7%. Sequencing was carried out using blood. All receptors derive from a woman in her twenties or thirties in good health.

The J gene is TRBJ1-2, the V gene TRBV20-1; D is perhaps TRBD1 (5 bases). Germline V gives CDR1 DFQATT, CDR2 SNEGSKA (reference sequence). V gave up 6 bases and J gave up 6 bases, with 17 bases separating them. This CDR3 region has 13 residues. CDR3 sequence (DNA): TGCAGTGCCCCGGAGGAGGGGTCCCATGGCTACACCTTC. Translation gives CSAPEEGSHGYTF.

The chain uses TRBV15 and TRBJ2-1, with 12 positions matching TRBD1. Germline V CDR1 and CDR2: LNHNV, YYDKDF (reference sequence). The CDR3 runs to 16 residues. V was pared by 2 bases and J by 8 bases, with 7 bases of the junction left unmatched. The DNA for the CDR3 is TGTGCCACCAGCAGACAGGGACAGGGGGCGCTTCATGAGCAGTTCTTC. As protein: CATSRQGQGALHEQFF.

V is TRBV6-5 and J is TRBJ1-2; D is uncertain. Germline V gives CDR1 MNHEY, CDR2 SVGAGI. Deletions cut 2 bases from V and 4 bases from J, with 14 bases between. The CDR3 runs to 15 residues. CDR3 nucleotides: TGTGCCAGCAGTTACACACGGGCAGTAGGCTATGGCTACACCTTC. Translation: CASSYTRAVGYGYTF.

This clonotype has just a few counts. The chain uses TRBV7-7 and TRBJ2-1, with 11 nucleotides matching TRBD2. The CDR3 spans 18 residues. CDR1 is SSHAT, CDR2 FNYEAQ, per germline (reference sequence). After removal of 4 bases from V and 10 bases from J, the junction contained 18 bases not matched to a gene. As DNA, the CDR3 is TGTGCCAGCAGCTCACAAGTAGCGGGAGGGTCTCCCGTTGGAGAGCAGTTCTTC. As protein: CASSSQVAGGSPVGEQFF.

This clonotype was seen just once. The chain joins TRBV3-1 to TRBJ2-7; 7 nucleotides agree with TRBD2. The V gene's germline CDR1 is LGHDT and CDR2 YNNKEL (reference sequence). The CDR3 length is 15 residues. V shed 10 bases and J 3 bases; nucleotides not matched to a gene: 15. The CDR3 loop is CANKSAAGDLYEQYF. The CDR3, as DNA: TGTGCCAACAAATCGGCCGCGGGAGACCTCTACGAGCAGTACTTC.

This clonotype was detected only a few times. V usage is TRBV5-5 and J usage is TRBJ1-2, with 7 bases that match TRBD1. Germline loops: CDR1 SGHKS, CDR2 YYEKEE (reference sequence). The length of the CDR3 is 14 residues. J gave up 4 bases and V 1 base, and 4 bases lay outside the gene matches. CDR3 loop: CASSLTGEFYGYTF. The CDR3 region has the DNA TGTGCCAGCAGCTTGACAGGGGAATTCTATGGCTACACCTTC.

The chain uses TRBV5-1 and TRBJ2-3, with a weak D call TRBD2 (5 bases). Germline CDR1 SGHRS, CDR2 YFSETQ. This CDR3 is 13 amino acids long. Deletions cut 4 bases from V and 6 bases from J, with 12 bases between. Here the CDR3 reads CASSDDGNDTQYF. The CDR3 nucleotides are TGCGCCAGCAGCGACGACGGGAACGATACGCAGTATTTT.

This clonotype was seen a few times. The chain is built from TRBV6-6 and TRBJ2-2; 7 positions match TRBD2. The CDR3 spans 14 residues. Germline lookup yields CDR1 MNHNY and CDR2 SVGAGI (reference sequence). The J segment lost 4 bases and the V segment lost 6 bases, leaving 5 bases of the junction unmatched. CDR3 nucleotides: TGTGCCAGCAGGGGAAGCGGGGTCACCGGGGAGCTGTTTTTT. Encoded protein: CASRGSGVTGELFF.

The J gene is TRBJ1-2, the V gene TRBV6-5; 7 bases map to TRBD1. The V segment lost 2 bases and the J segment 4 bases; nucleotides outside the gene matches: 1. The CDR3 extends over 13 amino acids. Germline loops: CDR1 MNHEY, CDR2 SVGAGI. CDR3 region: CASSYRTGYGYTF. The CDR3 bases are TGTGCCAGCAGTTACCGGACAGGCTATGGCTACACCTTC.

This clonotype has only a few counts. This chain links TRBV25-1 with TRBJ1-6; the D is unclear. This CDR3 has 14 amino acids. The germline V and J ends were trimmed by 3 bases and 5 bases, with 8 bases remaining between them. Per germline, CDR1 MGHDK and CDR2 SYGVNS. The CDR3 sequence is CASSDYRDNSPLHF. The CDR3 nucleotides read TGTGCCAGCAGTGACTACAGAGATAATTCACCCCTCCACTTT.

The chain links TRBV27 to TRBJ2-5; D call uncertain. The CDR3 sequence is 13 residues long. CDR1 MNHEY and CDR2 SMNVEV come from the germline V gene (reference sequence). Trimming shortened V by 3 bases and J by 2 bases, and 7 bases separated the two germline ends. In nucleotides, the CDR3 is TGTGCCAGCAGTTTCGTGAATCAAGAGACCCAGTACTTC. Its protein is CASSFVNQETQYF.

In this sample, this clonotype turned up a few times. The rearrangement uses TRBV12-3 or TRBV12-4 and TRBJ2-2; D is perhaps TRBD2 (5 bases). The CDR3 extends over 12 amino acids. The V end was cut by 11 bases, the J end by 3 bases, with 10 bases between. Here the CDR3 reads CASDGDTGELFF. DNA for the CDR3: TGTGCCTCCGACGGGGACACCGGGGAGCTGTTTTTT.

The chain couples TRBV6-5 to TRBJ2-1; unclear D gene. V dropped 0 bases and J dropped 0 bases, with 6 bases sitting between them. Germline CDR1 reads MNHEY; CDR2 reads SVGAGI. The CDR3 runs to 15 residues. The CDR3, as DNA: TGTGCCAGCAGTTACTCGTCGAGCTCCTACAATGAGCAGTTCTTC. It translates to CASSYSSSSYNEQFF.

This clonotype has just one count. This chain connects TRBV14 to TRBJ2-4; possibly TRBD1 or TRBD2 for D (5 bases each). Germline CDR1 reads SGHDN; CDR2 reads FVKESK. CDR3 length equals 17 residues. Trimming removed 1 base from V and 1 base from J, with 14 bases in between. Here the CDR3 reads CASSQVGLAEAKNIQYF. CDR3 in DNA: TGTGCCAGCAGCCAAGTGGGGCTAGCTGAGGCCAAAAACATTCAGTACTTC.